The rows below give T cell receptor beta chains drawn from one sample of a study of cytomegalovirus exposure and HLA in healthy donors. Data came from immunoSEQ multiplex PCR; TCRdb stores just in-frame clones and leaves some out. This table holds more than 85,000 clones, approximately 93% found once. Sequencing used PBMCs. These receptors were collected from a woman in her thirties in good health and CMV-seropositive. CDR3s include the opening cysteine and the closing phenylalanine or tryptophan. The order of the fields is D gene, V gene, clone size, J gene, CDR3 DNA, CDR3 protein. D genes are given only for firm matches. Some rows mark clone size as missing; the rest say once, few, many or name a class of expanded clone.

>TRBD1|TRBV20-1|.|TRBJ1-1
TGCAGTGCCAACGTCAGGGGGTCAGCTTTCTTT
CSANVRGSAFF
>TRBD2|TRBV7-2|.|TRBJ2-7
TGTGCCAGCAGCTTAGGGCTAGCGGGAGGTGGTTCCTACGAGCAGTACTTC
CASSLGLAGGGSYEQYF
>.|TRBV10-2|.|TRBJ1-2
TGCGCCAGTCAGGGAAACTATGGCTACACCTTC
CASQGNYGYTF
>.|TRBV27|.|TRBJ2-7
TGTGCCAGCAGTTCAATGGCGGGGGCCGAGCAGTACTTC
CASSSMAGAEQYF
>.|TRBV7-9|once|TRBJ2-7
TGTGCCAGCATTCTGTCGGGAGCGCTAGACTACGAGCAGTACTTC
CASILSGALDYEQYF
>TRBD2|TRBV14|.|TRBJ2-7
TGTGCCAGCAGCCAAGTGTGGCGGGAGGGCCTGGAATCCTACGAGCAGTACTTC
CASSQVWREGLESYEQYF
>TRBD1|TRBV27|.|TRBJ2-7
TGTGCCAGCAGTTTCGGCAGGGGGTACGAGCAGTACTTC
CASSFGRGYEQYF
>.|TRBV28|.|TRBJ2-2
TGTGCCAGCAGTTTATTATCGCAGGGGGGTGGCGGGGAGCTGTTTTTT
CASSLLSQGGGGELFF
>TRBD1|TRBV9|.|TRBJ2-2
TGTGCCAGCAGCGTAGGACAGGGGCTGAACACCGGGGAGCTGTTTTTT
CASSVGQGLNTGELFF
>TRBD2|TRBV7-2|.|TRBJ2-1
TGTGCCAGCAGCTTTGTAGCGGGAGGGAGTTACAATGAGCAGTTCTTC
CASSFVAGGSYNEQFF
>TRBD1|TRBV15|.|TRBJ1-3
TGTGCCACCAGCAGAGGCACAGGGGAGTCGGGAAACACCATATATTTT
CATSRGTGESGNTIYF
>.|TRBV11-1|.|TRBJ2-1
TGTGCCAGCACCGACTCCGGCAGGGTGTTTTCCTCCTACAATGAGCAGTTCTTC
CASTDSGRVFSSYNEQFF
>TRBD1|TRBV28|.|TRBJ2-2
TGTGCCAGCAGTCAGATCGGACAGGGGAACACCGGGGAGCTGTTTTTT
CASSQIGQGNTGELFF
>TRBD1|TRBV29-1|.|TRBJ1-1
TGCCTAGCAAGTGGGACAGGGCCCACGGAAGCTTTCTTT
CLASGTGPTEAFF
>.|TRBV9|.|TRBJ1-4
TGTGCCAGTTTGAGGGCCGACGAAAAACTGTTTTTT
CASLRADEKLFF
>.|TRBV5-1|.|TRBJ2-2
TGCGCCAGCAGCTTGGCAGGGATGACAGGGGAGCTGTTTTTT
CASSLAGMTGELFF
>TRBD2|TRBV5-1|.|TRBJ2-1
TGCGCCAGCAGCTTGCCTAGCGGGCTGGGCTCCTACAATGAGCAGTTCTTC
CASSLPSGLGSYNEQFF
>TRBD2|TRBV4-3|.|TRBJ2-5
TGCGCCAGCAGCCAAGGCGGACTAGGAATCCAAGAGACCCAGTACTTC
CASSQGGLGIQETQYF
>TRBD1|TRBV19|few|TRBJ1-1
TGTGCCAGTAGCCCCATCCTGACAGGGTTGAACACTGAAGCTTTCTTT
CASSPILTGLNTEAFF
>.|TRBV30|.|TRBJ1-4
TGTGCCTGGAGTGCAGCGGGGAGGTCATATGAAAAACTGTTTTTT
CAWSAAGRSYEKLFF
>TRBD1|TRBV5-6|.|TRBJ2-5
TGTGCCAGCAGCTTTCGGGGGACAGGGGGTCAAGAGACCCAGTACTTC
CASSFRGTGGQETQYF
>TRBD2|TRBV6-5|once|TRBJ2-1
TGTGCCAGCAGTTACCGTGGGAGGGAGTTCTTC
CASSYRGREFF
>TRBD2|TRBV5-6|.|TRBJ2-5
TGTGCCAGCAGCCTTGGGGGAGGGCCCTCGAAGACCCAGTACTTC
CASSLGGGPSKTQYF
>.|TRBV2|.|TRBJ2-6
TGTGCCAGCAGTGAAGCGCTTTGGGCTTGGGCCAACGTCCTGACTTTC
CASSEALWAWANVLTF
>.|TRBV4-3|.|TRBJ2-4
TGCGCCAGCAGCCATACCTCCTCGCGGGGATCCCCAAACATTCAGTACTTC
CASSHTSSRGSPNIQYF
>TRBD2|TRBV7-2|.|TRBJ2-4
TGTGCCAGCACCCCCCCTAGCGGGCACATTCAGTACTTC
CASTPPSGHIQYF
>TRBD1|TRBV15|.|TRBJ2-3
TGTGCCACCAGCACGGGACAGGGGAGCACAGATACGCAGTATTTT
CATSTGQGSTDTQYF
>TRBD2|TRBV7-2|few|TRBJ2-3
TGTGCCAGCAGCTTAGGTCCATACGTAAAAGCGGGACTCACAGATACGCAGTATTTT
CASSLGPYVKAGLTDTQYF
>.|TRBV2|.|TRBJ2-2
TGTGCCAGCAGTGACGTGGTGGGCAGGCAGAACACCGGGGAGCTGTTTTTT
CASSDVVGRQNTGELFF
>TRBD2|TRBV28|.|TRBJ2-5
TGTGCCAGCAGTTTAGGGACTAGCGGGTGGCAAGAGACCCAGTACTTC
CASSLGTSGWQETQYF
>TRBD1|TRBV5-5|.|TRBJ1-3
TGTGCCAGCAGCTTGGACAGGGGGCCGGACACCATATATTTT
CASSLDRGPDTIYF
>.|TRBV19|.|TRBJ2-1
TGTGCCAGTACCCTTAGGGGGGGGAAATCCTACAATGAGCAGTTCTTC
CASTLRGGKSYNEQFF
>.|TRBV25-1|.|TRBJ1-5
TGTGCCAGCAGTGAAGGGAGTCAGCCCCAGCATTTT
CASSEGSQPQHF
>.|TRBV5-1|.|TRBJ1-3
TGCGCCAGCAGACAGGGCTCTGGAAACACCATATATTTT
CASRQGSGNTIYF
>TRBD1|TRBV5-1|.|TRBJ2-6
TGCGCCAGCAGCCCAAAGTCCCGGGACAGGGGCACACTAGACTCTGGGGCCAACGTCCTGACTTTC
CASSPKSRDRGTLDSGANVLTF
>.|TRBV7-2|.|TRBJ2-3
TGTGCCAGCAGCTTAGGTTGGCAGGGAAGCACAGATACGCAGTATTTT
CASSLGWQGSTDTQYF
>TRBD1|TRBV5-1|few|TRBJ1-2
TGCGCCAGCAGCGGGGACAGTAACTATGGCTACACCTTC
CASSGDSNYGYTF
>TRBD1|TRBV7-9|.|TRBJ2-7
TGTGCCAGCAGCCCTCGGGACAGGGCCTACGAGCAGTACTTC
CASSPRDRAYEQYF
>.|TRBV28|.|TRBJ2-2
TGTGCCAGCAGTTTATTGCCAGGGCCCACCGGGGAGCTGTTTTTT
CASSLLPGPTGELFF
>TRBD1|TRBV7-2|.|TRBJ2-1
TGTGCCAGCAGCTTAGTTGGGGACAGGGGGCATGAGCAGTTCTTC
CASSLVGDRGHEQFF
>TRBD2|TRBV7-2|.|TRBJ2-1
TGTGCCAGCAGCCCGCGTCGGGCGGGAGGGACCAATGAGCAGTTCTTC
CASSPRRAGGTNEQFF
>.|TRBV10-2|.|TRBJ2-1
TGCGCCAGCAGTGAGATGGGGGGAGGCTCCTACAATGAGCAGTTCTTC
CASSEMGGGSYNEQFF
>TRBD1|TRBV28|.|TRBJ2-2
TGTGCCAGCAGCCCCGACAGGGTGAGGGCCGGGGAGCTGTTTTTT
CASSPDRVRAGELFF
>TRBD2|TRBV7-8|.|TRBJ2-1
TGTGCCAGCGGCATGACTAGCGACAATGAGCAGTTCTTC
CASGMTSDNEQFF
>TRBD1|TRBV5-1|.|TRBJ2-2
TGCGCCAGCAGCCCGCGACAGGGGGCCTACACCGGGGAGCTGTTTTTT
CASSPRQGAYTGELFF
>TRBD2|TRBV11-2|.|TRBJ2-4
TGTGCCAGCAGCTTTGGACTAGCGGGAGCCAAAAACATTCAGTACTTC
CASSFGLAGAKNIQYF
>TRBD1|TRBV27|.|TRBJ2-7
TGTGCCAGCAGTACCTCCGGACAGGGGGCGCGCGAGCAGTACTTC
CASSTSGQGAREQYF
>.|TRBV28|.|TRBJ1-2
TGTGCCAGCAGTTTGGCTTACTATGGCTACACCTTC
CASSLAYYGYTF
>TRBD2|TRBV28|.|TRBJ2-2
TGTGCCAGTTCGGGACTAGCGGGAGGGCCCGCGAACACCGGGGAGCTGTTTTTT
CASSGLAGGPANTGELFF
>TRBD1|TRBV28|.|TRBJ2-6
TGTGCCAGCAGTTATCACAGGGGAAACTCTGGGGCCAACGTCCTGACTTTC
CASSYHRGNSGANVLTF
>TRBD2|TRBV11-1|.|TRBJ2-3
TGTGCCAGCAGCCCTAGCGGGAGGGCCGGAGATACGCAGTATTTT
CASSPSGRAGDTQYF
>TRBD1|TRBV28|.|TRBJ1-1
TGTGCCAGCAGTCCACCCCTTGGGACAGGGTTTGTTACAGCTTTCTTT
CASSPPLGTGFVTAFF